This is a list of T cell receptor beta chains from one sample in a study of control samples from healthy donors and cancer patients. The assay was immunoSEQ multiplex PCR, and TCRdb's table has in-frame clones only and misses some. Of 99,000 or so clones in the sample, roughly 82% are singletons; the top ten hold about 2%. Source material: blood. The receptors stem from a man between 60 and 75 years old in good health. Each CDR3 is given without its conserved first and last residue.

j_gene: TRBJ1-1
len: 17
v_gene: TRBV27
CDR3aa: ASSYTYRTGGRGNTEAF

j_gene: TRBJ2-1
len: 15
v_gene: TRBV10-1
CDR3aa: ASSESGGGWAGNEQF

j_gene: TRBJ2-1
len: 14
v_gene: TRBV19
CDR3aa: ASSKKREGLLYEQF

j_gene: TRBJ2-3
len: 15
v_gene: TRBV5-4
CDR3aa: ASSGDLSGRAEDTQY

j_gene: TRBJ2-5
len: 12
v_gene: TRBV11-2
CDR3aa: ASSLSGGRETQY

j_gene: TRBJ2-7
len: 14
v_gene: TRBV13
CDR3aa: ASSLAPPAGSYEQY

j_gene: TRBJ2-7
len: 15
v_gene: TRBV5-1
CDR3aa: ASSLVGSGSLIYEQY

j_gene: TRBJ1-1
len: 16
v_gene: TRBV4-2
CDR3aa: ASSQEFAVLGEGTEAF

j_gene: TRBJ1-1
len: 12
v_gene: TRBV9
CDR3aa: ASSVAGVNTEAF

j_gene: TRBJ2-2
len: 12
v_gene: TRBV6-6
CDR3aa: ASTAGTNTGELF

j_gene: TRBJ1-4
len: 12
v_gene: TRBV4-1
CDR3aa: ASSPQGRREKLF

j_gene: TRBJ2-6
len: 13
v_gene: TRBV15
CDR3aa: ATSIGLSGANVLT

j_gene: TRBJ2-7
len: 13
v_gene: TRBV4-1
CDR3aa: ASSPLVGTTYEQY

j_gene: TRBJ2-7
len: 18
v_gene: TRBV27
CDR3aa: ASSLVHSGGGGEELREQY

j_gene: TRBJ2-5
len: 11
v_gene: TRBV3-1/TRBV3-2
CDR3aa: ASSPSGQETQY

j_gene: TRBJ2-7
len: 13
v_gene: TRBV10-3
CDR3aa: AISDKGQGSYEQY

j_gene: TRBJ1-5
len: 11
v_gene: TRBV6-5
CDR3aa: AADRACNQPQH

j_gene: TRBJ1-5
len: 15
v_gene: TRBV15
CDR3aa: ATSRAMGGVGNQPQH

j_gene: TRBJ1-6
len: 16
v_gene: TRBV4-2
CDR3aa: ASSQEESRSSYNSPLH

j_gene: TRBJ2-7
len: 11
v_gene: TRBV7-9
CDR3aa: ASSLSGGYEQY

j_gene: TRBJ2-5
len: 13
v_gene: TRBV24-1
CDR3aa: ATSDWGQGRETQY

j_gene: TRBJ1-5
len: 13
v_gene: TRBV2
CDR3aa: ASKFEDGGNQPQH

j_gene: TRBJ2-6
len: 19
v_gene: TRBV4-1
CDR3aa: ASSQWVLAGPKKSGANVLT

j_gene: TRBJ1-1
len: 15
v_gene: TRBV30
CDR3aa: AWNGNLRTGGRTEAF

j_gene: TRBJ1-2
len: 11
v_gene: TRBV7-8
CDR3aa: ASSLNQFYGYT

j_gene: TRBJ1-2
len: 13
v_gene: TRBV6-5
CDR3aa: ASSPRDTFNYGYT